Each of the 9 T cell receptor beta chains below was sequenced from the same sample in a study of T cell changes during pregnancy in multiple sclerosis. Only in-frame clones appear in the TCRdb table, and some are missing; sequencing was by immunoSEQ multiplex PCR. The table lists 15,000 or so clones, 84% of them singletons. The sample was CD8+ T cells from peripheral blood mononuclear cells, taken in the third trimester of pregnancy. The receptor source for this set is a female donor in good health, enrolled as a control in a pregnancy study.

The rearrangement joins TRBV13 to TRBJ1-5; a weak D match, TRBD1 (5 bases). The ends were cut back, 5 bases at V and 6 bases at J, with 11 bases in the middle. The germline gives CDR1 PRHDT, CDR2 FYEKMQ (reference sequence). This CDR3 has 13 residues. The CDR3 loop reads CASSSGGGQPQHF. The DNA of the CDR3 is TGTGCCAGCAGCAGCGGGGGTGGTCAGCCCCAGCATTTT.

CDR3 sequence: CASSPKEGQGKDTQYF. The CDR3, as DNA: TGCGCCAGCAGCCCGAAAGAGGGACAGGGGAAAGATACGCAGTATTTT. The rearrangement joins TRBV5-1 to TRBJ2-3; 10 bases match TRBD1. CDR1 and CDR2 (germline): SGHRS, YFSETQ. The CDR3 has 16 residues. V dropped 4 bases and J dropped 5; count of bases not matched to a gene: 10.

A word on this clone: A read error may produce the germline difference seen at one junction end. The chain couples TRBV27 to TRBJ2-7; tentative D call: TRBD2 (5 bases). The germline gives CDR1 MNHEY, CDR2 SMNVEV (reference sequence). The CDR3 totals 14 residues. As DNA, the CDR3 is TGTGCCAGCAGTTTATCGCCTAGCTCCCACGAGCAGTACTTC. It translates to CASSLSPSSHEQYF.

A single count supports this clone. This sequence joins TRBV5-5 and TRBJ2-3; D not resolved. Deletions cut 5 bases from V and 2 bases from J, with 15 bases between. This CDR3 has 15 amino acids. From germline, CDR1 is SGHKS and CDR2 YYEKEE (reference sequence). Here the CDR3 reads CASRYEFSDTDTQYF. In DNA form, the CDR3 reads TGTGCCAGCAGATACGAATTCTCAGACACAGATACGCAGTATTTT.

The chain carries TRBV19 and TRBJ2-1, with TRBD2 as a possible D gene (6 bases). The CDR3 is made up of 14 amino acids. Germline V gene lookup returns CDR1 LNHDA and CDR2 SQIVND (reference sequence). The germline V and J ends were trimmed by 4 bases and 3 bases, with 10 bases remaining between them. The CDR3 region is CASSTGAGYNEQFF. The CDR3 region has the DNA TGTGCCAGTAGTACGGGAGCAGGCTACAATGAGCAGTTCTTC.

The chain has TRBV10-2 and TRBJ2-5; 7 nucleotides agree with TRBD2. This CDR3 has 16 amino acids. The germline gives CDR1 WSHSY, CDR2 SAAADI. The trim removed 8 bases at V and 3 bases at J, leaving 15 bases unmatched. CDR3 bases: TGCGCCAGCGGGTGGGAGGGTGTAGGAGAGAAAGAGACCCAGTACTTC. This codes for CASGWEGVGEKETQYF.

The V call is TRBV27, the J call TRBJ2-1; no clear D gene. Trimming stripped 2 bases from V and 7 bases from J, with 12 bases between. CDR1 and CDR2 from the germline V gene are MNHEY and SMNVEV (reference sequence). The CDR3 extends over 14 amino acids. DNA for the CDR3: TGTGCCAGCAGTTTAGGCCGTATTTGGAATGAGCAGTTCTTC. It yields the protein CASSLGRIWNEQFF.

CDR3 nucleotide sequence: TGTGCCAGCAGCCACGACCGGGACCCCGGGGGCCAGTACTTC. It yields the protein CASSHDRDPGGQYF. The chain has TRBV13 and TRBJ2-5; D may be TRBD2 (6 bases). There are 14 residues in the CDR3. Germline CDR1 is PRHDT and CDR2 is FYEKMQ (reference sequence). V was shortened by 5 bases and J by 10 bases, with 20 bases between the two germline ends.

The chain combines TRBV5-4 with TRBJ1-6; 12 bases align to TRBD1. Trimming took 5 bases from V and 8 from J; bases not matched to a gene: 2. In germline, CDR1 is SGHNT, CDR2 YYREEE (reference sequence). The CDR3 contains 14 residues. This CDR3 is CASRGQGAHSPLHF. Written as DNA, the CDR3 is TGTGCCAGCAGGGGACAGGGGGCTCATTCACCCCTCCACTTT.